This T cell receptor beta chain came from a study of T cells in Graves' hyperthyroidism and ophthalmopathy. Whole-study findings and limits: The model identified upcoming ophthalmopathy a median 6.5 months ahead of onset.

With respect to this clonotype: Its antigen is currently unknown.

It was RNA transcripts that yielded the amplified TCR beta CDR3 regions. RT-PCR in the first round (using the HTBI primer set) targeted the TCR CDR3. Each CDR3 protein is one row after TCRdb ran MiXCR on the multiplex PCR reads. The sample holds 250,000 to 300,000 distinct CDR3 sequences; 13% are singletons and the top ten take roughly 8%. The origin of this receptor is a woman between 25 and 40 years old with Graves' hyperthyroidism that later progressed to Graves' ophthalmopathy. The sequenced sample was blood.

CDR3 nucleotide sequence: TGTGCCAGCAGCCCCCGACTGGGGAGTGAAAAACTGTTTTTT. This sequence encodes CASSPRLGSEKLFF. This chain uses TRBV14 with TRBJ1-4; no firm D call. Germline CDR1 reads SGHDN; CDR2 reads FVKESK. This CDR3 has 14 residues. Trimming cost V 4 bases and J 7 bases, with 13 bases left between them.